The subject of this entry is one TCR beta chain. Its specificity is unknown. As for time point: week 11, during vaccination. Doses of 300 ug of mutant IDH1 20-mer peptide were given with topical imiquimod. New astrocytomas of WHO grade 3 or 4 that were IDH1-mutant and ATRX-lost were found in the donors. The data derive from a study of a mutant IDH1 vaccine in newly diagnosed glioma. Study details: There were eight vaccinations for patients, given in weeks 1, 3, 5, 7, 11, 15, 19 and 23. Most had both radiotherapy and temozolomide beforehand; others had only one.

V gave up 8 bases and J gave up 2 bases; unmatched junction bases: 14. The CDR3 runs 16 residues. Germline V gene data show CDR1 as MRHNA and CDR2 as SNTAGT. The assay was immunoSEQ multiplex PCR, and TCRdb's table has in-frame clones only and misses some. Here the sample spans 110,000 or so clones, 85% to 90% being singletons. The chain couples TRBV6-4 to TRBJ2-7; 8 bases line up with TRBD1. This TCR derives from a woman in her forties or fifties with glioma. The starting material was PBMCs, obtained from a glioma patient whose treatment included an IDH1 peptide vaccine. The CDR3 is CASSKEIGTGPYEQYF. DNA of the CDR3: TGTGCCAGCTCAAAGGAAATTGGGACAGGACCCTACGAGCAGTACTTC.